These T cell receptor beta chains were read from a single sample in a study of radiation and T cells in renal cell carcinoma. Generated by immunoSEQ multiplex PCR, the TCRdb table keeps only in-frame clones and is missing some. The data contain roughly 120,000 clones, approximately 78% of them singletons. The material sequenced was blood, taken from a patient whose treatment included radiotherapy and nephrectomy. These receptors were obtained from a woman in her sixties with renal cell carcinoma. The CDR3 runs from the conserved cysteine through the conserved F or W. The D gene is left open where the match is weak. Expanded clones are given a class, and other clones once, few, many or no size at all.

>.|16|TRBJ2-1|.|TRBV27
CASSLRVLAAYNEQFF
TGTGCCAGCAGTTTACGAGTTCTAGCAGCTTACAATGAGCAGTTCTTC
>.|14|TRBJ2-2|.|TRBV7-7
CASSLGGHTGELFF
TGTGCTAGCAGCTTAGGGGGTCACACCGGGGAGCTGTTTTTT
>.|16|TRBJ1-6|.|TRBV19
CASRTTGWDRNSPLHF
TGTGCCAGTCGGACCACAGGGTGGGATCGTAATTCACCCCTCCACTTT
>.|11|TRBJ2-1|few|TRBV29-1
CSVNDVWEQFF
TGCAGCGTTAATGATGTGTGGGAGCAGTTCTTC
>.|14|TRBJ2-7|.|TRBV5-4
CASSIGTQHYEQYF
TGTGCCAGCAGCATCGGGACTCAGCATTACGAGCAGTACTTC
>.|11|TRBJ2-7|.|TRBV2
CASSGPFEQYF
TGTGCCAGCAGTGGTCCCTTCGAGCAGTACTTC
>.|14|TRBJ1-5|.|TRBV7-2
CASSLEQSNQPQHF
TGTGCCAGCAGCTTAGAACAGAGCAATCAGCCCCAGCATTTT
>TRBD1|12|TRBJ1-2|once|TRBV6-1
CASSAGGLGYTF
TGTGCCAGCAGTGCAGGGGGTCTCGGCTACACCTTC
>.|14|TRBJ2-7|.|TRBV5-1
CASSLDSTAYEQYF
TGCGCCAGCAGCTTGGACAGTACAGCCTACGAGCAGTACTTC
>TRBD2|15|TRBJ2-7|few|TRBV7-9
CASSSGLAGGYEQYF
TGTGCCAGCAGCTCGGGACTAGCGGGGGGTTACGAGCAGTACTTC
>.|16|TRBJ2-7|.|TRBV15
CATSRDLAGLSYEQYF
TGTGCCACCAGCAGAGACCTAGCAGGGCTCTCCTACGAGCAGTACTTC
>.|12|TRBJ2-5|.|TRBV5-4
CASSLGGKTQYF
TGTGCCAGCAGCTTGGGCGGTAAGACCCAGTACTTC
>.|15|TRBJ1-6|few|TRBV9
CASSAVGAPGSPLHF
TGTGCCAGCAGCGCCGTGGGGGCCCCGGGTTCACCCCTCCACTTT
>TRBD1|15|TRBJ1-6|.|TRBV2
CAGHSGGKGNSPLHF
TGTGCCGGTCACTCAGGGGGGAAAGGTAATTCACCCCTCCACTTT
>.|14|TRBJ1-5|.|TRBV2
CASRDPGRPLSQHF
TGTGCCAGCAGAGACCCGGGACGTCCTTTGTCCCAGCATTTT
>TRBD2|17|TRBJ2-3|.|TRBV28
CASSFRRAGGRGDTQYF
TGTGCCAGCAGTTTTAGGCGGGCGGGGGGGCGAGGAGATACGCAGTATTTT
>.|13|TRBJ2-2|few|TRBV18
CASSQGNTGELFF
TGTGCCAGCTCTCAAGGAAACACCGGGGAGCTGTTTTTT
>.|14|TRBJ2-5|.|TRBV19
CASSSTFSQETQYF
TGTGCCAGTAGTAGTACGTTTTCCCAAGAGACCCAGTACTTC
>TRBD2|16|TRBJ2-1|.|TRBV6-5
CASSYSGLAGGYEQFF
TGTGCCAGCAGTTACTCGGGACTAGCGGGGGGGTATGAGCAGTTCTTC
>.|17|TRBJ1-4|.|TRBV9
CASSVDPPLGSNEKLFF
TGTGCCAGCAGCGTAGACCCCCCCCTCGGCAGTAATGAAAAACTGTTTTTT
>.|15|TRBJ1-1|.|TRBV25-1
CASSAHTGINTEAFF
TGTGCCAGCAGTGCCCATACAGGGATCAACACTGAAGCTTTCTTT
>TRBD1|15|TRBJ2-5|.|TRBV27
CASSSQGAQRETQYF
TGTGCCAGCAGTTCCCAGGGGGCCCAGCGGGAGACCCAGTACTTC
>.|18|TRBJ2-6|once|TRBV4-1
CASSQDGGHSSGANVLTF
TGCGCCAGCAGCCAAGATGGGGGTCACAGCTCTGGGGCCAACGTCCTGACTTTC
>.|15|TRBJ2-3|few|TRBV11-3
CASSLEGKETDTQYF
TGTGCCAGCAGCTTAGAAGGGAAGGAAACAGATACGCAGTATTTT
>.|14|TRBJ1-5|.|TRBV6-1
CASLLGRGLQPQHF
TGTGCCAGCCTATTGGGCAGGGGCTTGCAGCCCCAGCATTTT
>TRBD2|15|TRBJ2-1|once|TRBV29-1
CSAERTSGRAAEQFF
TGCAGCGCCGAACGGACTAGCGGGAGGGCCGCTGAGCAGTTCTTC
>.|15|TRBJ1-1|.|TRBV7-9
CASSLARTDPPGAFF
TGTGCCAGCAGCTTAGCCCGGACGGATCCTCCGGGGGCTTTCTTT
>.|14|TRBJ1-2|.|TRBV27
CASNPGTLGEGYTF
TGTGCCAGCAACCCCGGGACCCTCGGTGAGGGCTACACCTTC
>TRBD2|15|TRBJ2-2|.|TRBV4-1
CASSQEGRGSGELFF
TGCGCCAGCAGCCAAGAAGGGCGGGGGTCCGGGGAGCTGTTTTTT
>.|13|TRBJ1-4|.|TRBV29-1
CSVAGMANEKLFF
TGCAGCGTTGCCGGGATGGCTAATGAAAAACTGTTTTTT
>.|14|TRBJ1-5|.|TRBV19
CASSIQLTYQPQHF
TGTGCCAGTAGTATACAGCTTACTTATCAGCCCCAGCATTTT
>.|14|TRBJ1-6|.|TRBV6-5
CASSYGDAGTPLHF
TGTGCCAGCAGTTATGGGGACGCCGGGACACCCCTCCACTTT
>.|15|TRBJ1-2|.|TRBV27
CASSLGSRGWGGYTF
TGTGCCAGCAGTTTAGGCTCACGGGGCTGGGGTGGCTACACCTTC
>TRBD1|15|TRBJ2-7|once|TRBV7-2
CASSPRQGSSSEQYF
TGTGCCAGCAGCCCCCGACAGGGCTCTTCTTCCGAGCAGTACTTC
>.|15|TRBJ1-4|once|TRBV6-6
CASSYSGAGDEKLFF
TGTGCCAGCAGTTACAGTGGCGCCGGGGATGAAAAACTGTTTTTT
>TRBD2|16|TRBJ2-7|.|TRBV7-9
CASSLAWRGGRHEQYF
TGTGCCAGCAGCTTAGCGTGGCGGGGGGGCCGGCACGAGCAGTACTTC
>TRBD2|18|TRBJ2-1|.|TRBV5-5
CASSVPGLAGGSYNEQFF
TGTGCCAGCAGCGTTCCGGGACTAGCGGGGGGGTCCTACAATGAGCAGTTCTTC
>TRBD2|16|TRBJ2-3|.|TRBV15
CATSRDKGLGADTQYF
TGTGCCACCAGCAGAGATAAGGGACTAGGGGCAGATACGCAGTATTTT
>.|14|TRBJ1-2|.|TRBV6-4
CASSPSGAGYGYTF
TGTGCCAGCAGTCCCTCGGGGGCAGGTTATGGCTACACCTTC
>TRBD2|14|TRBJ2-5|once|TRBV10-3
CAIRAGVGQETQYF
TGTGCCATCAGGGCGGGGGTAGGCCAAGAGACCCAGTACTTC
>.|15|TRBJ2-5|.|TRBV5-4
CASSLELTRSETQYF
TGTGCCAGCAGCTTGGAGTTGACTAGATCGGAGACCCAGTACTTC
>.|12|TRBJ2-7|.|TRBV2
CASRPLAYEQYF
TGTGCCAGCAGGCCCTTAGCCTACGAGCAGTACTTC
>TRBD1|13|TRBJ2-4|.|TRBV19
CASSQDRGDIQYF
TGTGCCAGTAGTCAAGACAGGGGTGACATTCAGTACTTC
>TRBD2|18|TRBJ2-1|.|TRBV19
CASSFQLPGLAGGNEQFF
TGTGCCAGTAGTTTCCAGTTACCGGGACTAGCGGGAGGGAATGAGCAGTTCTTC
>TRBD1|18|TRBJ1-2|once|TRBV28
CASSRGGVNRDRVNGYTF
TGTGCCAGCAGTCGTGGGGGGGTAAACCGGGACAGGGTTAATGGCTACACCTTC
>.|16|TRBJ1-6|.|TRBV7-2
CASSLATTVYNSPLHF
TGTGCCAGCAGCTTAGCGACGACCGTCTATAATTCACCCCTCCACTTT
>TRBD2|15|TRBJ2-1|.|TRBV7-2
CASSLTGGALNEQFF
TGTGCCAGCAGCTTGACGGGGGGGGCCTTGAATGAGCAGTTCTTC
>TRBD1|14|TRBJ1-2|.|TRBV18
CASSPGTDLPGYTF
TGTGCCAGCTCACCTGGGACAGACTTACCTGGCTACACCTTC
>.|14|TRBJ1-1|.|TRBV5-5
CASSFPGAGAEAFF
TGTGCCAGCAGCTTTCCGGGGGCGGGAGCTGAAGCTTTCTTT
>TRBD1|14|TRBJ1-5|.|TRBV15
CATSRGQVLQPQHF
TGTGCCACCAGCAGGGGACAGGTTCTTCAGCCCCAGCATTTT
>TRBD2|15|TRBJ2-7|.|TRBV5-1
CASSLEAPGTSEQYF
TGCGCCAGCAGCTTGGAAGCCCCAGGGACTAGCGAGCAGTACTTC